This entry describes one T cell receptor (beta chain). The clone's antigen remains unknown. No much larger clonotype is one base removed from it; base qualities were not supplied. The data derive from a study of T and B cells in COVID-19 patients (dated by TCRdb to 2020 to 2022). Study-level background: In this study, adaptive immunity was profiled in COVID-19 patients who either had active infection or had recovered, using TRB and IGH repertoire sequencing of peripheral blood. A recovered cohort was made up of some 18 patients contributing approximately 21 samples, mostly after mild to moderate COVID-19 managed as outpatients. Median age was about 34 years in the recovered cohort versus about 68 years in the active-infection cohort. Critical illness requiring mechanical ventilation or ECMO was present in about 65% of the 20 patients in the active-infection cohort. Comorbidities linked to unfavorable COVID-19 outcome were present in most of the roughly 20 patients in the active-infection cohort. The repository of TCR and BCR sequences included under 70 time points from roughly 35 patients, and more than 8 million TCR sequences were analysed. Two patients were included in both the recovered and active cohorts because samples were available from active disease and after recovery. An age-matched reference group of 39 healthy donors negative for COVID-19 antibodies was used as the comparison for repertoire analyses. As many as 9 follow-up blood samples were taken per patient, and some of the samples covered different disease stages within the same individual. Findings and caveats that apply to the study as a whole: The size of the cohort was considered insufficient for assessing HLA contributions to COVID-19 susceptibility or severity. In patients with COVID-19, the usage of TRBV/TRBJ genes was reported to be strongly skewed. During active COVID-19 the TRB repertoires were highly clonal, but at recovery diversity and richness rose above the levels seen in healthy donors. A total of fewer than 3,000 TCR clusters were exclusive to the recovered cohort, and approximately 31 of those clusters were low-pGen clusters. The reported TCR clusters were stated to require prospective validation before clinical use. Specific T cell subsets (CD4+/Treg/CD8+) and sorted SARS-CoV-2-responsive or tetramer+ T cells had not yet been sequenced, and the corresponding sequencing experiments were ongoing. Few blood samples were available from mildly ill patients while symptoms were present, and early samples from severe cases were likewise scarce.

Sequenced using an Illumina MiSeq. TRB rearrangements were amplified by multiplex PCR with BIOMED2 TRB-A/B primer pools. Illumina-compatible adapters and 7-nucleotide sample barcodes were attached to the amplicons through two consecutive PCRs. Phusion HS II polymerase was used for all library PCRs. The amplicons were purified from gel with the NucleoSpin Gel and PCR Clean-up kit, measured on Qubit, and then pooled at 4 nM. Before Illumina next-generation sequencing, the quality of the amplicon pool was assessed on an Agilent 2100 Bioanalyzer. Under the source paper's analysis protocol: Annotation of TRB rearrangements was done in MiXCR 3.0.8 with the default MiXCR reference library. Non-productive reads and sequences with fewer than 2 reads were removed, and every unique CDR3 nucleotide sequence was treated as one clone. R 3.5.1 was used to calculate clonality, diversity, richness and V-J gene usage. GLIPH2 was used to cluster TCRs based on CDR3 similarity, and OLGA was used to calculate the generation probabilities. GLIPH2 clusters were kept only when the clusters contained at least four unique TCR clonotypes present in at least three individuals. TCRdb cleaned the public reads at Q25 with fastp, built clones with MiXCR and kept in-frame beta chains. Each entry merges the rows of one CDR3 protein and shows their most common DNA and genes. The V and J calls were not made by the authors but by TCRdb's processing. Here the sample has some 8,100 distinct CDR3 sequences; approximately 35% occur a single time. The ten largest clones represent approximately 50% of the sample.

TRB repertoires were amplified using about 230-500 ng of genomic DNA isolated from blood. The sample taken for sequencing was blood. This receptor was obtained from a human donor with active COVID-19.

The CDR3 protein sequence reads: CASSQDGGIAGGRRNIQYF. The DNA is TGTGCCAGCAGCCAAGATGGTGGGATAGCGGGGGGGCGTAGGAACATTCAGTACTTC. This sequence uses TRBV14 and TRBJ2-4; a stretch of 11 junction bases matches TRBD2. CDR1 and CDR2, per the germline V gene, are SGHDN and FVKESK. Compared with germline, V lacks 0 bases and J lacks 7 bases; bases without a gene match: 14. The CDR3 holds 19 amino acids from the cysteine to the phenylalanine. This entry keeps only the CDR3 DNA: 57 bases, framed from base 1.